Listed below are T cell receptor beta chains from one sample, sequenced in a study of response to subunit inactivated influenza vaccine. MiXCR, applied by TCRdb to the RT-PCR reads, yields one record per CDR3 protein. This sample yields hundreds of thousands of distinct CDR3 sequences, of which around 11% are seen a single time; more than 8.5% belongs to the top ten. The sample in question was PBMCs from blood, obtained on the day of vaccination. The receptors stem from a man over 45 who received an inactivated influenza vaccine. Both conserved end residues are part of each CDR3. The D gene is left open where the match is weak. Clone sizes are given selectively: once, few, many, or a class where the clone is expanded.

d_call j_call clone_size v_call cdr3_aa cdr3_nt
. TRBJ2-7 few TRBV20-1 CSATPRGGAYEQYF TGCAGTGCTACGCCCCGCGGCGGGGCCTACGAGCAGTACTTC
. TRBJ2-3 . TRBV24-1 CATSDFLGEGATDTQYF TGTGCCACCAGTGATTTTCTCGGGGAGGGGGCCACAGATACGCAGTATTTT
. TRBJ1-5 few TRBV6-5 CASSYFGPNSNQPQHF .
. TRBJ1-5 few TRBV3-1 CASSQDQGGFGQPQHF TGTGCCAGCAGCCAAGATCAGGGAGGGTTCGGTCAGCCCCAGCATTTT
. TRBJ1-6 . TRBV9 CASSVGTPERNSPLHF TGTGCCAGCAGCGTGGGGACCCCCGAACGTAATTCACCCCTCCACTTT
. TRBJ2-5 . TRBV14 CASSQVETEYF TGTGCCAGCAGCCAGGTGGAGACCGAGTACTTC
TRBD2 TRBJ2-5 . TRBV7-2 CASSQGLAGGLRETQYF TGTGCCAGCAGCCAAGGACTAGCGGGGGGGCTACGGGAGACCCAGTACTTC
. TRBJ1-5 few TRBV5-1 CASSLLGQTDQPQHF TGCGCCAGCAGCTTGCTGGGACAAACAGATCAGCCCCAGCATTTT
TRBD2 TRBJ2-7 few TRBV6-2/TRBV6-3 CASSYSISASGGLYEQYF TGTGCCAGCAGTTACTCGATCTCGGCTAGCGGGGGACTATACGAGCAGTACTTC
. TRBJ2-3 many TRBV20-1 CSARVTDTQYF TGCAGTGCTAGGGTCACAGATACGCAGTATTTT
. TRBJ2-7 . TRBV7-6 CASSRSVSSSYEQYF TGTGCCAGCAGCCGATCAGTCTCGTCCTCCTACGAGCAGTACTTC
. TRBJ2-3 many TRBV20-1 CSASGVRGGTDTQYF TGCAGTGCTAGTGGCGTCCGGGGTGGCACAGATACGCAGTATTTT
. TRBJ2-1 . TRBV4-3 CASKGPAPRGQQFF TGCGCCAGCAAAGGGCCAGCTCCCCGGGGGCAGCAGTTCTTC
TRBD2 TRBJ2-1 few TRBV13 CASMDQRGDNEQFF TGTGCCAGCATGGACCAGCGGGGTGACAATGAGCAGTTCTTC
. TRBJ1-2 few TRBV28 CASRRDFSRAYGYTF TGTGCCAGCAGGCGAGACTTCTCAAGGGCCTATGGCTACACCTTC
TRBD1 TRBJ2-3 few TRBV9 CASSVTRQGLTDTQYF TGTGCCAGCAGCGTAACGAGACAGGGGCTCACAGATACGCAGTATTTT
. TRBJ2-7 few TRBV27 CASRGEGFYEQYF TGTGCCAGCAGGGGAGAGGGATTCTACGAGCAGTACTTC
. TRBJ2-6 . TRBV28 CASSQSPGNSGASVLTF TGTGCCAGCAGTCAATCGCCGGGAAACTCTGGGGCCAGCGTCCTGACTTTC
TRBD1 TRBJ2-1 many TRBV5-1 CASSLGVGGHNEQFF TGCGCCAGCAGCTTGGGCGTAGGGGGCCACAATGAGCAGTTCTTC
. TRBJ2-2 few TRBV4-2 CASSQDTGAHFPGELFF TGTGCCAGCAGCCAAGATACGGGGGCCCACTTTCCCGGGGAGCTGTTTTTT
TRBD1 TRBJ1-4 few TRBV5-1 CASSSGTAAEKLFF TGCGCCAGCAGTTCCGGGACAGCGGCTGAAAAACTGTTTTTT
TRBD1 TRBJ2-1 few TRBV7-2 CASSHNRGTGGQEQFF TGTGCCAGCAGCCACAATCGCGGGACAGGGGGCCAAGAGCAGTTCTTC
. TRBJ2-5 . TRBV7-9 CASEGETQYF TGTGCCAGCGAGGGGGAGACCCAGTACTTC
TRBD2 TRBJ2-7 . TRBV27 CASTVSGRAFYEQYF TGTGCCAGCACCGTCAGCGGGAGGGCCTTTTACGAGCAGTACTTC
TRBD2 TRBJ2-3 . TRBV3-1 CASSQDIAGVGDTQYF TGTGCCAGCAGCCAAGATATAGCGGGGGTAGGAGATACGCAGTATTTT
. TRBJ2-3 . TRBV29-1 CSAKGGRAESDTQYF TGCAGCGCCAAGGGTGGGCGGGCCGAATCAGATACGCAGTATTTT
TRBD2 TRBJ2-3 many TRBV3-1 CASSKLAGAGDTQYF TGTGCCAGCAGCAAACTAGCGGGGGCGGGGGATACGCAGTATTTT
. TRBJ2-3 few TRBV18 CASSPGSQPDTQYF TGTGCCAGCTCACCAGGTTCCCAGCCGGATACGCAGTATTTT
. TRBJ2-5 few TRBV4-1 CASSQDRGLQETQYF TGCGCCAGCAGCCAAGATCGGGGTTTACAAGAGACCCAGTACTTC
. TRBJ2-7 few TRBV6-5 CASTSHVHEQYF TGTGCCAGCACCTCACACGTCCACGAGCAGTACTTC
. TRBJ2-5 . TRBV4-2 CASSPLRGRETQYF TGTGCCAGCAGCCCGTTGCGGGGCAGGGAGACCCAGTACTTC
. TRBJ2-5 few TRBV4-3 CASSQALERETQYF TGCGCCAGCAGCCAAGCCCTAGAACGAGAGACCCAGTACTTC
. TRBJ2-3 . TRBV6-1 CASKRDSTDTQYF TGTGCCAGCAAACGGGACAGCACAGATACGCAGTATTTT
. TRBJ2-1 . TRBV6-2/TRBV6-3 CASSYWGFKGNEQFF TGTGCCAGCAGTTACTGGGGGTTCAAAGGCAATGAGCAGTTCTTC